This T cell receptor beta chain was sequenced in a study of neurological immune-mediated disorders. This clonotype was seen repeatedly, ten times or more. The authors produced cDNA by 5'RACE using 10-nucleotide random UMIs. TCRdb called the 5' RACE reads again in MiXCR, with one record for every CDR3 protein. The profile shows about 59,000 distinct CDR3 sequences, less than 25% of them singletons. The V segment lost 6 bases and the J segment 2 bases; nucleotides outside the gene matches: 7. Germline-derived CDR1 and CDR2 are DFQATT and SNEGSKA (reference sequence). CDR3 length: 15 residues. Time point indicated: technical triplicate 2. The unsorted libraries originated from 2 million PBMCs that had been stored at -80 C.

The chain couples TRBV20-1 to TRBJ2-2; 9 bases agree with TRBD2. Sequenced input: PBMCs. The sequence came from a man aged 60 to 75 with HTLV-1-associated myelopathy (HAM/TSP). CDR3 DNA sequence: TGCAGTGCCCGGACTAGCGAGACAAACACCGGGGAGCTGTTTTTT. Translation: CSARTSETNTGELFF.